This entry concerns a single TCR beta chain. The target antigen is unknown. These data come from a study of tumor-infiltrating lymphocytes in localized non-small cell lung cancer. Findings and caveats of the study: Available tissue quantity limited TCR sequencing to a patient subset. Higher tumor T cell infiltration than in uninvolved lung was supported by TCRbeta sequencing.

Sequencing used immunoSEQ multiplex PCR; TCRdb keeps in-frame clones, though not all of them. The sample shows roughly 15,000 clones, roughly 75% of them seen only once. The germline gives CDR1 MNHNS, CDR2 SASEGT. This CDR3 is built from 14 residues. Trimming stripped 7 bases from V and 6 bases from J, with 16 bases between. The J gene is TRBJ2-1, the V gene TRBV6-1, with a weak D call TRBD2 (5 bases). The TCR comes from a human donor with non-small cell lung cancer. Input material: uninvolved lung tissue not adjacent to the tumor. The CDR3 loop is CASTVQAAGNEQFF. DNA for the CDR3: TGTGCCAGCACCGTCCAAGCGGCGGGCAATGAGCAGTTCTTC.